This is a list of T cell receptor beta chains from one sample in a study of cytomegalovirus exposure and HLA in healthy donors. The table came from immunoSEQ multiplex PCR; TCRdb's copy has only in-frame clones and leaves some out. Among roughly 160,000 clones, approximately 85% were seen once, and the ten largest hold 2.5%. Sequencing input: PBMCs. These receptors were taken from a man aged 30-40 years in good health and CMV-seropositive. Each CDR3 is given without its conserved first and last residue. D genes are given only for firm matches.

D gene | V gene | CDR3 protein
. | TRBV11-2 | ASSDGGEEF
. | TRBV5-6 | ASSLGPGGTEAF
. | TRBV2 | ASPGNRNTGELF
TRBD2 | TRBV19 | ASSRRGSVYNEQF
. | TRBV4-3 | ASSQDRGNTEAF
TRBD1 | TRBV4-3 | ASSQRDRGSAEAF
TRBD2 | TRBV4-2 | ASSRRAGGPYEQY
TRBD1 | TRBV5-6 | ASSGTGFIGTDTEAF
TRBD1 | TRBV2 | ASRGDREESNQPQH
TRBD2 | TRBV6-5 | ASSRPGLVGETQY
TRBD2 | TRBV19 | ASRPTGLAGAGYNEQF
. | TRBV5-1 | ASSLDTHNEKLF
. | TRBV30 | AWSLDGEDEKLF
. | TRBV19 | ASSPRGRTTGELF
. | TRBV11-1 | ASSLAGPMNTEAF
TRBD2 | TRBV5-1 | ASSLVSGAETQY
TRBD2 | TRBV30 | AWSDERGSSYNEQF
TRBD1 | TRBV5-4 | ASSRRQGPNTEAF
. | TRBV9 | ASSVGSVRATDTQY
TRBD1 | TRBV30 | AWSVPTGDSNQPQH
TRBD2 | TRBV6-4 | ASSELAGSTDTQY
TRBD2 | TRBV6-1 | ASSSAGGRNEQF